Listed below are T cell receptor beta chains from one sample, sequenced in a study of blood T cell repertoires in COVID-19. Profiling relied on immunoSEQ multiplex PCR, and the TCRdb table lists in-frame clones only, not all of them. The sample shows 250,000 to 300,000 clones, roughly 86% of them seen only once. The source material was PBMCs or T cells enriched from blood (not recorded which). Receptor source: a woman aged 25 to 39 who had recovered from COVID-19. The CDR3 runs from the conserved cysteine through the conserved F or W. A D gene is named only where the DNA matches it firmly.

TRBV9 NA CASSVEKGVPGGPGNTIYF
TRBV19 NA CASSLRGGLVWEKLFF
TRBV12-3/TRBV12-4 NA CASSPITNYGYTF
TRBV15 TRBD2 CATSRGLGEGSYNEQFF
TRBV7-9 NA CASSLVGGLHEQYF
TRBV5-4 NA CASSSGGSMNTEAFF
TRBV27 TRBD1 CASSSGTVYGYTF
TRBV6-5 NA CASRLHLDSPLHF
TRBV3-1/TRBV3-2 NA CASSPRKAGTRCNQPQHF
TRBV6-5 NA CASSYSIGSKTGELFF
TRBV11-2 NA CASSLGVGGNTGELFF
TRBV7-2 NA CASSLGGLSSGNTIYF
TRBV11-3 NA CASSFPNRVAHEQYF
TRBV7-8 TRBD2 CASSWGLAGIEQFF
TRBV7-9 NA CASSFSGSSYNEQFF
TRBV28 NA CASSLTQVDQPQHF
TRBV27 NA CASSLFGGNQPQHF
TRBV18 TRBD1 CASSPLGGGNAEAFF
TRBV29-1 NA CSVVAGPYEQYF
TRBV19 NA CASSDSYEQYF
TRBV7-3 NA CASSLTHDSYGYTF
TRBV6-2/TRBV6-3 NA CASSYSMGGYEQYF
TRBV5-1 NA CASSLEPGTYEQYF
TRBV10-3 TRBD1 CAIRGRGIVDEQFF
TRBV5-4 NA CASSFGGGYEQYF
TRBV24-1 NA CATRARYGNTIYF
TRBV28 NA CASSFYSGNTIYF
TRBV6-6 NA CASSRGLRTDGNTIYF
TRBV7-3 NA CASSPSLPGFGYTF
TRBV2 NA CASLEETQYF
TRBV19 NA CASSTGDTEAFF
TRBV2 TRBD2 CASGGGTLQETQYF
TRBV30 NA CAWSGEAKNIQYF
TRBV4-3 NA CASSQDIGRVATNEKLFF
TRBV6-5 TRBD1 CASSAGTGVGYTF
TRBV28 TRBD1 CASSWTGGTYTEAFF
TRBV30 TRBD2 CAWSLLLRGSGDTQYF
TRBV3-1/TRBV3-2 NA CASSQETRTNTGELFF
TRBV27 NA CASSFKNSNEKLFF
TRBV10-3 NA CAILKSAQGSYGYTF
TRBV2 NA CASRARANTEAFF
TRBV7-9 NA CASSGPGTGPYEQYF
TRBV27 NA CASSSDVRGRYYGYTF
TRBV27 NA CASSPPPLFEQYF
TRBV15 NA CATSSIQAKYF
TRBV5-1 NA CASSLGKTNTEAFF
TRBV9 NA CASSVGDFFLGQYF
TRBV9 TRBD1 CASSVDTGAGNTIYF
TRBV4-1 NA CASSLRTTGADQGGYTF
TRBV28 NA CASKNRNSPLHF
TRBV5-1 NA CASRAGLGSGNTIYF
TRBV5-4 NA CASSLNGVRDTQYF
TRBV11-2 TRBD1 CASSADRGLGQYF
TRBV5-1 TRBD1 CASSSRTGVNTEAFF
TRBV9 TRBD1 CASSIGTGQETQYF
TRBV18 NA CASSPEGQVGQYF
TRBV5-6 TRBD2 CASSLLAGNKNIQYF
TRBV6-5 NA CASSRSRQETQYF
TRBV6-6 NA CASSPWPVGPRTAGDYGYTF
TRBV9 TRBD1 CASSVYPGDRTLGTGELFF